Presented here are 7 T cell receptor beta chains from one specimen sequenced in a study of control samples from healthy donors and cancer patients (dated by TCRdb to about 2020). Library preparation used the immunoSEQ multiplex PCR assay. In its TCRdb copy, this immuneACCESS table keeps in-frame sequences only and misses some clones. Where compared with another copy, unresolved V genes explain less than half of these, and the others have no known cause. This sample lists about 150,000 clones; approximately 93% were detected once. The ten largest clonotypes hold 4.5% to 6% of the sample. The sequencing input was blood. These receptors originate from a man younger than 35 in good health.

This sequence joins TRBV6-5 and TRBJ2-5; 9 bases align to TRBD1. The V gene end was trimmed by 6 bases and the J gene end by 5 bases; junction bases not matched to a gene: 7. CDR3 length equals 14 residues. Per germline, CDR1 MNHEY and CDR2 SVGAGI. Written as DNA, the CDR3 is TGTGCCAGCAGCTTACAGGGGGCCAGGGAGACCCAGTACTTC. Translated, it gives CASSLQGARETQYF.

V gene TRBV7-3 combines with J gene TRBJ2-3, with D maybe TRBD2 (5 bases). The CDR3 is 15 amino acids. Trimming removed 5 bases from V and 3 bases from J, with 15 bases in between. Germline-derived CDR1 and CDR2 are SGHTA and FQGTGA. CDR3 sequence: CASSPQVGDTDTQYF. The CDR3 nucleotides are TGTGCCAGCAGCCCTCAGGTCGGGGATACAGATACGCAGTATTTT.

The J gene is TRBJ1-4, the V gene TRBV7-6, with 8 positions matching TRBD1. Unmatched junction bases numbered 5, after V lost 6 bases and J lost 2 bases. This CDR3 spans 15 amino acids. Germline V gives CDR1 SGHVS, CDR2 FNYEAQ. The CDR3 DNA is TGTGCCAGCAGGAACAGGGGGGAGACTAATGAAAAACTGTTTTTT. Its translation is CASRNRGETNEKLFF.

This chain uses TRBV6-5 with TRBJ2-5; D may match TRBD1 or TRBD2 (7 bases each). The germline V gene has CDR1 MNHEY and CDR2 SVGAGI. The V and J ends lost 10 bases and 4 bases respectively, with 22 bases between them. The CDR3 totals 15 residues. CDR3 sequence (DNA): TGTGCCACAGGGGGGGCAGGGGGTACGGGAGAGACCCAGTACTTC. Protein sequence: CATGGAGGTGETQYF.

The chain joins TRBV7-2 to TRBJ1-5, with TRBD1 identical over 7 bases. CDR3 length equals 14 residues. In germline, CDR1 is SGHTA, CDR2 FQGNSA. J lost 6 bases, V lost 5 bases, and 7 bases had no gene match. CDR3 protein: CASSEDREVQPQHF. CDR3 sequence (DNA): TGTGCCAGCAGCGAAGACAGGGAGGTTCAGCCCCAGCATTTT.

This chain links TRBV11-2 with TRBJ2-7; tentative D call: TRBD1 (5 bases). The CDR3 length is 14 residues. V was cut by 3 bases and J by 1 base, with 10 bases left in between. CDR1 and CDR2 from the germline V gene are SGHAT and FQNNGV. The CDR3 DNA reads TGTGCCAGCAGCTTCCCCACAGGATCCTACGAGCAGTACTTC. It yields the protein CASSFPTGSYEQYF. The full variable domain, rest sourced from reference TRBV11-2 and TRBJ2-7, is EAGVAQSPRYKIIEKRQSVAFWCNPISGHATLYWYQQILGQGPKLLIQFQNNGVVDDSQLPKDRFSAERLKGVDSTLKIQPAKLEDSAVYLCASSFPTGSYEQYFGPGTRLTVT.

CDR3 protein: CASSVEASGRDEQFF. The DNA of the CDR3 is TGTGCCAGCAGCGTTGAGGCTAGCGGGCGCGATGAGCAGTTCTTC. The V call is TRBV9, the J call TRBJ2-1; 8 bases are a match to TRBD2. The CDR3 covers 15 residues. Germline V CDR1 and CDR2: SGDLS, YYNGEE. Trimming took 2 bases from V and 8 from J; bases not matched to a gene: 9. The variable domain in full, completed from reference TRBV9 and TRBJ2-1, reads DSGVTQTPKHLITATGQRVTLRCSPRSGDLSVYWYQQSLDQGLQFLIQYYNGEERAKGNILERFSAQQFPDLHSELNLSSLELGDSALYFCASSVEASGRDEQFFGPGTRLTVL.